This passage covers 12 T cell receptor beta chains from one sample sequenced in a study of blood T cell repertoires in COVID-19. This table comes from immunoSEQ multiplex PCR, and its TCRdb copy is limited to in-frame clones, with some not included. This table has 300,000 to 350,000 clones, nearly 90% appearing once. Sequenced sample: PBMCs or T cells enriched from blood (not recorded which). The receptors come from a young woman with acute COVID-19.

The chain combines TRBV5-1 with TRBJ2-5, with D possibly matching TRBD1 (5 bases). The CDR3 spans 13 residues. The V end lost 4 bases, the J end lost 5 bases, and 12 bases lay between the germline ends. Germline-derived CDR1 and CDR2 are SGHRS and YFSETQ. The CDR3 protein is CASSPGSGETQYF. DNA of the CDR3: TGCGCCAGCAGCCCAGGGTCAGGGGAGACCCAGTACTTC.

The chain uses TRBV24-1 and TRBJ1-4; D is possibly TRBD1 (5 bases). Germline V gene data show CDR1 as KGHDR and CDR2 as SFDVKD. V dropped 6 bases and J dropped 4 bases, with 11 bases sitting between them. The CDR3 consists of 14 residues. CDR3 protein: CATSKGHLNEKLFF. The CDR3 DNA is TGTGCCACCAGTAAAGGACACCTTAATGAAAAACTGTTTTTT.

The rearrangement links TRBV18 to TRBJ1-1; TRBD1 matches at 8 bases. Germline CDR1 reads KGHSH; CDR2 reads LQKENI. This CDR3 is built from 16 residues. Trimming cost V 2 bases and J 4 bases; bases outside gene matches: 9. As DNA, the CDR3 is TGTGCCAGCTCACCAGCCCAGGGGGCGCTTGGCACTGAAGCTTTCTTT. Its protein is CASSPAQGALGTEAFF.

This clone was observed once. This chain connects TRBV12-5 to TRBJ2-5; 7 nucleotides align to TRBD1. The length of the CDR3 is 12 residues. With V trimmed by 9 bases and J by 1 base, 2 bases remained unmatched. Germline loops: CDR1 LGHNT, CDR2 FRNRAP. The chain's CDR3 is CASRQGQETQYF. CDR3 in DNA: TGTGCTAGCCGACAGGGCCAAGAGACCCAGTACTTC.

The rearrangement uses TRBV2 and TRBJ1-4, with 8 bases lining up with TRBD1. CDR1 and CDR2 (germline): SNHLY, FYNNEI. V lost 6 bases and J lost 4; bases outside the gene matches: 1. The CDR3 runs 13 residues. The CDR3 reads CASSGTGNEKLFF. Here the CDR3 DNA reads TGTGCCAGCAGCGGGACAGGTAATGAAAAACTGTTTTTT.

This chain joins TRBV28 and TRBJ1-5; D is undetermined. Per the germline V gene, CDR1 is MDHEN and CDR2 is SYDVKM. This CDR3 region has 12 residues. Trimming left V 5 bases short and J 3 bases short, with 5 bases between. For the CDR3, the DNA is TGTGCCAGCAGTCAACACAATCAGCCCCAGCATTTT. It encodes CASSQHNQPQHF.

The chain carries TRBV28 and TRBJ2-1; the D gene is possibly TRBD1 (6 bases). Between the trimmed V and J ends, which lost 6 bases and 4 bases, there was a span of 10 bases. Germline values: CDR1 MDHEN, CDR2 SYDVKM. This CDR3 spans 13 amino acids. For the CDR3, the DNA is TGTGCCAGCAGGCCACAGGGTTACAATGAGCAGTTCTTC. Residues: CASRPQGYNEQFF.

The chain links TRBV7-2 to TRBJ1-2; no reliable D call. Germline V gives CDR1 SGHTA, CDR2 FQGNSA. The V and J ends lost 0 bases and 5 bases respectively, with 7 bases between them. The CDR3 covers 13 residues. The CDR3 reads CASSLAGEYGYTF. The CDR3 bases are TGTGCCAGCAGCTTAGCGGGCGAGTATGGCTACACCTTC. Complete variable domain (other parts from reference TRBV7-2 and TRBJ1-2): GAGVSQSPSNKVTEKGKDVELRCDPISGHTALYWYRQSLGQGLEFLIYFQGNSAPDKSGLPSDRFSAERTGGSVSTLTIQRTQQEDSAVYLCASSLAGEYGYTFGSGTRLTVV.

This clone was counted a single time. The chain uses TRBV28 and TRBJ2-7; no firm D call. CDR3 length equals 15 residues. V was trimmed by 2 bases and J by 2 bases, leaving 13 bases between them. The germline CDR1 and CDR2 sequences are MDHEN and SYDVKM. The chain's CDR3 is CASSLGGPFPYEQYF. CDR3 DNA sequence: TGTGCCAGCAGTTTAGGTGGGCCGTTTCCCTACGAGCAGTACTTC.

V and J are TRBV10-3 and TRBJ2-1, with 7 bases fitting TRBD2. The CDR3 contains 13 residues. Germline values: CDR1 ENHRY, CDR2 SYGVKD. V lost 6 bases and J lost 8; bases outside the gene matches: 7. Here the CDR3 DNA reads TGTGCCATCAGAACAGGACTAGGGGATGAGCAGTTCTTC. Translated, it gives CAIRTGLGDEQFF.

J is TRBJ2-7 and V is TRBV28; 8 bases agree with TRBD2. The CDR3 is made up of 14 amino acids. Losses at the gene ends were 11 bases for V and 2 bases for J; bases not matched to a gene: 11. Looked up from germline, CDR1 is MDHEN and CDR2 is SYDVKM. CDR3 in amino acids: CACLQREPPYEQYF. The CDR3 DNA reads TGTGCCTGCTTGCAGCGGGAGCCTCCCTACGAGCAGTACTTC.

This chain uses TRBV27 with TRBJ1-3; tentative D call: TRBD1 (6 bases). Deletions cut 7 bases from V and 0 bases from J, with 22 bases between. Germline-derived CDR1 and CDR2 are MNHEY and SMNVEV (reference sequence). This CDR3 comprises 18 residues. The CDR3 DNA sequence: TGTGCCAGCACCAAAAGTTGGGGGGGCATTTACTCTGGAAACACCATATATTTT. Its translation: CASTKSWGGIYSGNTIYF.